Listed below are T cell receptor beta chains from one sample, sequenced in a study of blood T cell repertoires in COVID-19. Here immunoSEQ multiplex PCR was the method, and the copy in TCRdb shows in-frame clones only, minus some. The table shows around 250,000 clones, with 84% occurring only once. The sample comprised peripheral blood. These receptors were obtained from a human donor in a cohort sampled during active COVID-19. Each CDR3 is given with its conserved first and last residue. A D gene is named only where the DNA matches it firmly. Not every row has a clone size; where given, it reads once, few, many or a size class.

CDR3 DNA	CDR3 protein	clone size	V gene	D gene	J gene
TGTGCCAGCAGCGCGGTGAACACTGAAGCTTTCTTT	CASSAVNTEAFF	-	TRBV14	-	TRBJ1-1
TGTGCCAGCTCACAACCCATGAGTTACGAGCAGTACTTC	CASSQPMSYEQYF	-	TRBV18	-	TRBJ2-7
TGTGCCAGCAGTTACGTCGGGGGGGGCAAGGATACGCAGTATTTT	CASSYVGGGKDTQYF	-	TRBV6-2/TRBV6-3	TRBD2	TRBJ2-3
TGTGCCAGCAGTAAAGCGGGGGGGATCCAAGAGACCCAGTACTTC	CASSKAGGIQETQYF	-	TRBV6-2/TRBV6-3	TRBD2	TRBJ2-5
TGTGCCAGCAGGGATACCGGGACAGGGGTATTCGAGCAGTACTTC	CASRDTGTGVFEQYF	once	TRBV2	TRBD1	TRBJ2-7
TGTGCCAGCAGCGTAGGGGACGGGAGTGCAGATACGCAGTATTTT	CASSVGDGSADTQYF	-	TRBV9	-	TRBJ2-3
TGTGCCAGCAGCCTCCGATTCCAGGGGACTGAAGCTTTCTTT	CASSLRFQGTEAFF	-	TRBV3-1/TRBV3-2	-	TRBJ1-1
TGCGCCAGCAGCCAAGATGGGGCGGGGTATAGCAGCATTCAGTACTTC	CASSQDGAGYSSIQYF	-	TRBV4-3	-	TRBJ2-4
TGTGCCAGCAGCTTAATGCAGGGGGCAGATACGCAGTATTTT	CASSLMQGADTQYF	-	TRBV7-3	TRBD1	TRBJ2-3
TGTGCCAGCACACTGCGACAGGGGGCGATTCAAGAGACCCAGTACTTC	CASTLRQGAIQETQYF	-	TRBV5-5	TRBD1	TRBJ2-5
TGTGCCAGCAGCTTATGGGTACTAGCGGGAAATGAGCAGTTCTTC	CASSLWVLAGNEQFF	-	TRBV13	TRBD2	TRBJ2-1
TGTGCCAGTAGCAGGGGCCAGGGTGGGTCCTACGAGCAGTACTTC	CASSRGQGGSYEQYF	-	TRBV19	-	TRBJ2-7
TGCGCCAGCAGCTTGGAGGGGAACTATGGCTACACCTTC	CASSLEGNYGYTF	-	TRBV5-1	-	TRBJ1-2
TGTGCCAGCTCCACGGGCGGGGCCAAGGGGATGGGTGGCTACACCTTC	CASSTGGAKGMGGYTF	-	TRBV27	-	TRBJ1-2
TGTGCCACCAGCAGATTACAGGGATATGAGCAGTTCTTC	CATSRLQGYEQFF	-	TRBV15	-	TRBJ2-1
TGTGCCAGCAGCCGGGCAGGGGTCGGGGAGCTGTTTTTT	CASSRAGVGELFF	-	TRBV11-2	-	TRBJ2-2
TGTGCCAGCAGTTACGTAGGCTTAGGACTGGGGAATGAGCAGTTCTTC	CASSYVGLGLGNEQFF	-	TRBV27	-	TRBJ2-1
TGTGCCACCAGTCAGGGGATCGGTAATTCACCCCTCCACTTT	CATSQGIGNSPLHF	-	TRBV15	-	TRBJ1-6
TGTGCCAGTAGTTTACTAGCGGGTTCCGAGCAGTACTTC	CASSLLAGSEQYF	-	TRBV19	TRBD2	TRBJ2-7
TGTGCCAGCAGTGAAGTATCGGCGGTTATTTCACCCCTCCACTTT	CASSEVSAVISPLHF	once	TRBV2	-	TRBJ1-6
TGTGCCAGCAGTTACGTCACAGCGGATTCACCCCTCCACTTT	CASSYVTADSPLHF	-	TRBV6-5	-	TRBJ1-6
TGTGCCAGCAGCTACGGACAGGCCTACGAGCAGTACTTC	CASSYGQAYEQYF	-	TRBV5-5	TRBD1	TRBJ2-7